This entry lists 13 T cell receptor beta chains sequenced from one sample in a study of T-cell memory formation after mild COVID-19. TCRdb reprocessed the 5' RACE reads via MiXCR and lists one record per CDR3 protein. The data contain some 150,000 distinct CDR3 sequences, roughly 6.3% of them singletons. Sequencing used PBMCs or a T cell subset sorted from them (not recorded which). The receptors were gathered from an adult woman who had mild COVID-19 (a few samples of this study predate the infection). Cell type and time point are not known.

This clonotype has at least ten counts. The chain uses TRBV5-5 and TRBJ2-2; D is unresolved. The V and J ends lost 5 bases and 4 bases respectively, with 15 bases between them. The germline V gene has CDR1 SGHKS and CDR2 YYEKEE (reference sequence). The CDR3 totals 15 residues. CDR3 protein: CASSKSTFVTGELFF. As DNA, the CDR3 is TGTGCCAGCAGTAAAAGTACGTTTGTCACCGGGGAGCTGTTTTTT.

This clonotype has ten or more counts. The chain recombines TRBV7-9 with TRBJ2-2; D uncertain. The V and J ends lost 1 base and 7 bases respectively, with 13 bases between them. The length of the CDR3 is 15 residues. Germline V CDR1 and CDR2: SEHNR, FQNEAQ (reference sequence). For the CDR3, the DNA is TGTGCCAGCAGCTTAGACTCCCCATACGGCGGGGAGCTGTTTTTT. Residues: CASSLDSPYGGELFF.

The chain is built from TRBV7-9 and TRBJ2-3; TRBD2 matches at 7 bases. The CDR3 consists of 14 residues. J lost 6 bases, V lost 8 bases, and 11 bases had no gene match. CDR1 and CDR2 from the germline V gene are SEHNR and FQNEAQ (reference sequence). For the CDR3, the DNA is TGTGCCAGCTCACGGGAGGCTCGCCGGGATACGCAGTATTTT. Its translation: CASSREARRDTQYF.

A few counts support this clonotype. The chain has TRBV6-1 and TRBJ1-4, with no clear D. The CDR3 covers 14 residues. Germline values: CDR1 MNHNS, CDR2 SASEGT. Between the trimmed V and J ends, which lost 4 bases and 6 bases, there was a span of 12 bases. The CDR3 region is CASSVERTHEKLFF. In nucleotides, the CDR3 is TGTGCCAGCAGTGTCGAGCGGACCCATGAAAAACTGTTTTTT.

This clonotype was seen many times. The chain employs TRBV5-1 and TRBJ2-3; a weak D match, TRBD1 (6 bases). Trimming left V 2 bases short and J 7 bases short, with 17 bases between. This CDR3 has 15 amino acids. CDR1 and CDR2 (germline): SGHRS, YFSETQ. CDR3 coding DNA: TGCGCCAGCAGCTTAATGACAGGCGCCCTGAATACGCAGTATTTT. It yields the protein CASSLMTGALNTQYF.

This clonotype showed up many times. The chain recombines TRBV19 with TRBJ2-7, with TRBD1 identical over 8 bases. Germline V lookup: CDR1 LNHDA, CDR2 SQIVND (reference sequence). The junction had 8 bases not matched to a gene; V was cut back by 8 bases and J by 5 bases. The CDR3 consists of 13 residues. The CDR3 sequence is CASGRDRRDEQYF. CDR3 bases: TGTGCCAGTGGCCGGGACAGGAGGGACGAGCAGTACTTC. The full variable domain, completed using reference TRBV19 and TRBJ2-7, is DGGITQSPKYLFRKEGQNVTLSCEQNLNHDAMYWYRQDPGQGLRLIYYSQIVNDFQKGDIAEGYSVSREKKESFPLTVTSAQKNPTAFYLCASGRDRRDEQYFGPGTRLTVT.

There are many counts of this clonotype. This rearrangement joins TRBV5-1 to TRBJ1-1; D call uncertain. The CDR3 contains 14 residues. Germline CDR1 SGHRS, CDR2 YFSETQ. With 0 bases removed from V and 1 base from J, the gap between germline ends came to 7 bases. The CDR3 region is CASSLEQKNTEAFF. The CDR3 region has the DNA TGCGCCAGCAGCTTGGAACAGAAGAACACTGAAGCTTTCTTT. The entire variable domain, with the rest obtained from reference TRBV5-1 and TRBJ1-1, is as follows: KAGVTQTPRYLIKTRGQQVTLSCSPISGHRSVSWYQQTPGQGLQFLFEYFSETQRNKGNFPGRFSGRQFSNSRSEMNVSTLELGDSALYLCASSLEQKNTEAFFGQGTRLTVV.

This clonotype came up a few times. The chain couples TRBV10-3 to TRBJ1-5, with 7 bases lining up with TRBD1. Germline V gives CDR1 ENHRY, CDR2 SYGVKD. The V and J ends lost 2 bases and 5 bases, in that order; junction bases with no gene match: 15. The CDR3 is 18 residues long. CDR3 in amino acids: CAISERDRPLLFDQPQHF. The DNA for the CDR3 is TGTGCCATCAGTGAGAGGGACAGACCCCTCCTATTTGATCAGCCCCAGCATTTT.

Only a few counts were recorded for this clonotype. One junction end does not reproduce the germline sequence, and a read error may be involved. The chain has TRBV7-9 and TRBJ1-5, with a weak D call TRBD1 (6 bases). This CDR3 contains 13 residues. Germline V gives CDR1 SEHNR, CDR2 FQNEAQ (reference sequence). This CDR3 is CASTLQGNQPQHF. The CDR3 nucleotides are TGTGCCAGCACCTTACAGGGTAACCAGCCCCAGCATTTT.

This clonotype was seen at least ten times. The CDR3 DNA sequence: TGTGCCAGCAGTTTGCAGGGGTTACTGTACTATAATTCACCCCTCCACTTT. Translating it yields CASSLQGLLYYNSPLHF. The chain couples TRBV6-5 to TRBJ1-6, with D tentatively TRBD1 (6 bases). CDR1 is MNHEY, CDR2 SVGAGI, per germline. Trimming took off 4 bases at V and 3 bases at J, with 16 bases between the two ends. This CDR3 has 17 residues.

This clonotype was detected ten times or more. J is TRBJ2-7 and V is TRBV6-6, with D perhaps assigned TRBD1 or TRBD2 (6 bases each). CDR3 length: 16 residues. The V gene's germline CDR1 is MNHNY and CDR2 SVGAGI (reference sequence). V lost 0 bases to trimming and J lost 2 bases, with 14 bases between them. CDR3 sequence (DNA): TGTGCCAGCAGTTACTCGATAGAGGGGGGTACCTACGAGCAGTACTTC. It codes for CASSYSIEGGTYEQYF.

The gene calls are TRBV12-3 or TRBV12-4 and TRBJ2-5; D may be TRBD2 (6 bases). This CDR3 comprises 14 residues. Trimming stripped 5 bases from V and 5 bases from J, with 15 bases between. The CDR3, as DNA: TGTGCCAGCAGTCACCGGGACTCGGATGAGACCCAGTACTTC. Translating gives CASSHRDSDETQYF.

This clonotype appeared many times. The chain has TRBV29-1 and TRBJ1-1, with a possible D match to TRBD1 (6 bases). Germline V gives CDR1 SQVTM, CDR2 ANQGSEA. Trimming shortened V by 8 bases and J by 0 bases, and 28 bases separated the two germline ends. The CDR3 has 18 amino acids. This CDR3 reads CSSASGGYGIGMNTEAFF. CDR3 DNA sequence: TGCAGCTCTGCGTCGGGGGGCTACGGCATCGGGATGAACACTGAAGCTTTCTTT.